The sequence of this T cell receptor (beta chain) was determined in a study of blood T cell repertoires in COVID-19. About the research overall: The study drew acute and convalescent COVID-19 samples from the United States, Italy and Spain. Sources were T cells, B-cell-depleted T cells, or PBMCs; the material itself was cDNA or gDNA.

Clones were sequenced by immunoSEQ multiplex PCR, and TCRdb holds only the in-frame ones, with some missing. The top ten clones hold around 1.3% of a sample with nearly 110,000 clones, about 90% of them seen once. The CDR3 runs 19 residues. With V trimmed by 5 bases and J by 3 bases, 12 bases remained unmatched. Germline loops: CDR1 SGHTA, CDR2 FQGTGA. The sequencing sample was made of peripheral blood. J is TRBJ2-5 and V is TRBV7-3; 16 nucleotides match TRBD2. The TCR comes from a woman younger than 45 with acute or convalescent COVID-19. The CDR3 DNA reads TGTGCCAGCAGCCCCCAAGGGGGACTAGCGGGAGGGATTAAAGAGACCCAGTACTTC. As protein: CASSPQGGLAGGIKETQYF.